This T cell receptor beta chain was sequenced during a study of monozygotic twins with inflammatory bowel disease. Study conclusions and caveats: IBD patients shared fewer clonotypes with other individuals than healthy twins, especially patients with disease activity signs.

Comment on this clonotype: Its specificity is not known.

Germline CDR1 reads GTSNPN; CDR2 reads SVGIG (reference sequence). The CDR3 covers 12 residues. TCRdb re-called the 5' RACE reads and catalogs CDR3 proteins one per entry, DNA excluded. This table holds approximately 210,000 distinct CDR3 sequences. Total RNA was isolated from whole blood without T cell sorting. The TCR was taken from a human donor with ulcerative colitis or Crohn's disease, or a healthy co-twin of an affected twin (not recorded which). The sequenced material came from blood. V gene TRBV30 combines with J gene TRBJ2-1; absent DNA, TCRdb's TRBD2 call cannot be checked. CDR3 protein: CAWRGPVNEQFF.